Here is one T cell receptor (beta chain) with its context. Antigen unknown. Germline CDR1 and CDR2: LNHDA and SQIVND (reference sequence). This CDR3 has 16 residues. The junction had 6 bases not matched to a gene; V was cut back by 5 bases and J by 3 bases. These data are taken from a study of OX40 agonist ivuxolimab in advanced cancers. At the level of the study: Hepatocellular carcinoma, melanoma, renal cell or head and neck cancer was diagnosed in the dose-escalation patients.

Assay used: immunoSEQ multiplex PCR; TCRdb lists only in-frame clones, some missing. This sample yields tens of thousands of clones, of which about 80% are seen a single time; about 4.1% belongs to the top ten. General study findings and limits: It was also the case that some nonresponders had low normalized T-cell clonal expansion.

Sequenced material: CD4+ or CD8+ T cells sorted from blood, taken in a trial of the OX40 agonist ivuxolimab. The chain is built from TRBV19 and TRBJ1-5, with 11 nucleotides matching TRBD1. The TCR comes from an adult with an advanced solid tumor such as melanoma, head and neck, liver or kidney cancer. CDR3 bases: TGTGCCAGTAGTCCTCGGACAGGGGGCTTCAATCAGCCCCAGCATTTT. It specifies CASSPRTGGFNQPQHF.